The 23 T cell receptor beta chains presented below share a single source sample, sequenced in a study of blood T cell repertoires in COVID-19. The table came from immunoSEQ multiplex PCR; TCRdb's copy has only in-frame clones and leaves some out. The sample shows roughly 48,000 clones, roughly 84% of them seen only once. Sequencing was performed on peripheral blood. The receptor source for this set is a man aged 70 or older with acute or convalescent COVID-19.

This clone has just one count. The gene calls are TRBV30 and TRBJ1-2; D is unclear. Trimming took 6 bases from V and 0 from J, leaving 20 bases between them. Germline assignment: CDR1 GTSNPN and CDR2 SVGIG (reference sequence). The CDR3 is 16 residues long. CDR3 bases: TGTGCCTGTGCACCCTGGCAGGCCATAACTAACTATGGCTACACCTTC. Its translation: CACAPWQAITNYGYTF. The whole variable domain, filled in from reference TRBV30 and TRBJ1-2, reads SQTIHQWPATLVQPVGSPLSLECTVEGTSNPNLYWYRQAAGRGLQLLFYSVGIGQISSEVPQNLSASRPQDRQFILSSKKLLLSDSGFYLCACAPWQAITNYGYTFGSGTRLTVV.

The chain joins TRBV2 to TRBJ2-3, with 8 bases lining up with TRBD2. Unmatched junction bases numbered 10, after V lost 3 bases and J lost 5 bases. This CDR3 is built from 16 residues. The germline gives CDR1 SNHLY, CDR2 FYNNEI. Here the CDR3 DNA reads TGTGCCAGCAGTGAGACCGGCGGGGGGACGGTAGATACGCAGTATTTT. Its translation is CASSETGGGTVDTQYF.

The chain uses TRBV20-1 and TRBJ1-1; D remains ambiguous. The CDR3 totals 14 residues. Germline CDR1 and CDR2: DFQATT and SNEGSKA (reference sequence). V was pared by 3 bases and J by 0 bases, with 11 bases between. The CDR3 nucleotides are TGCAGTGCTAGTAGGGCGGGTATGAACACTGAAGCTTTCTTT. Translating gives CSASRAGMNTEAFF.

This clone showed up just a few times. The chain couples TRBV19 to TRBJ1-2; D is uncertain. The V gene's germline CDR1 is LNHDA and CDR2 SQIVND (reference sequence). This CDR3 has 13 amino acids. Trimming took off 10 bases at V and 1 base at J, with 13 bases between the two ends. The CDR3 protein is CATVGNSNYGYTF. Written as DNA, the CDR3 is TGTGCCACCGTGGGTAACAGTAACTATGGCTACACCTTC.

The chain couples TRBV20-1 to TRBJ1-4; no firm D call. The CDR3 spans 14 residues. CDR1 is DFQATT and CDR2 is SNEGSKA in the germline V gene (reference sequence). V was pared by 3 bases and J by 0 bases, with 8 bases between. The CDR3 spells CSASDRATNEKLFF. The CDR3 DNA sequence: TGCAGTGCTAGTGACCGCGCAACTAATGAAAAACTGTTTTTT.

The CDR3 sequence: CAWGQNVDSPLHF. The DNA for the CDR3 is TGTGCCTGGGGACAGAATGTTGATTCACCCCTCCACTTT. The chain carries TRBV30 and TRBJ1-6; D is possibly TRBD1 (6 bases). CDR3 length: 13 residues. V lost 5 bases and J 8 bases, leaving 13 bases between the germline ends. Per the germline V gene, CDR1 is GTSNPN and CDR2 is SVGIG (reference sequence).

J is TRBJ2-1 and V is TRBV18, with 7 bases that match TRBD2. V lost 0 bases and J lost 8; bases outside the gene matches: 13. The CDR3 length is 17 residues. Germline assignment: CDR1 KGHSH and CDR2 LQKENI. The CDR3 is CASSPPVSREWSDEQFF. The CDR3 coding sequence is TGTGCCAGCTCACCACCGGTTTCGCGGGAGTGGTCCGATGAGCAGTTCTTC.

V gene TRBV5-8 combines with J gene TRBJ1-5; D gene ambiguous. Trimming took 1 base from V and 5 from J, leaving 4 bases between them. Germline CDR1 is SGHTS and CDR2 is YDEGEE. This CDR3 is 12 amino acids long. CDR3 nucleotide sequence: TGTGCCAGCAGCTTGTCTTATCAGCCCCAGCATTTT. Its protein product is CASSLSYQPQHF.

V usage is TRBV4-3 and J usage is TRBJ2-1; TRBD1 agrees at 7 bases. Germline CDR1 LGHNA, CDR2 YSLEER. The CDR3 extends over 15 amino acids. The ends lost 2 bases at V and 2 bases at J; junction bases unmatched: 3. The CDR3 DNA sequence: TGCGCCAGCAGCCAATCTAGGGGGCCCTACAATGAGCAGTTCTTC. It yields the protein CASSQSRGPYNEQFF.

The V and J genes are TRBV2 and TRBJ2-1; weak D call: TRBD1 (5 bases). Looked up from germline, CDR1 is SNHLY and CDR2 is FYNNEI. CDR3 length equals 11 residues. V lost 8 bases to trimming and J lost 10 bases, with 12 bases between them. The chain's CDR3 is CASARQREQFF. CDR3 nucleotide sequence: TGTGCCAGCGCCCGACAGCGCGAGCAGTTCTTC.

V gene TRBV18 combines with J gene TRBJ1-2; 7 nucleotides agree with TRBD1. Germline CDR1 is KGHSH and CDR2 is LQKENI. Unmatched junction bases numbered 1, after V lost 4 bases and J lost 2 bases. This CDR3 has 13 residues. The CDR3 spells CASSLGQNYGYTF. DNA for the CDR3: TGTGCCAGCTCACTGGGACAGAACTATGGCTACACCTTC.

This chain's CDR3 is CASSYDRKNYGYTF. Here the CDR3 DNA reads TGTGCCAGCAGTTACGACAGGAAAAACTATGGCTACACCTTC. The chain employs TRBV6-5 and TRBJ1-2; D possibly corresponds to TRBD1 (6 bases). CDR1 MNHEY and CDR2 SVGAGI come from the germline V gene. Trimming took 2 bases from V and 2 from J, leaving 9 bases between them. The CDR3 has 14 amino acids.

J is TRBJ2-5 and V is TRBV12-3 or TRBV12-4; a weak D match, TRBD2 (6 bases). This CDR3 is built from 13 residues. The ends were cut back, 6 bases at V and 5 bases at J, with 13 bases in the middle. The CDR3 DNA follows: TGTGCCAGCAGACCGGGAGCGGGTGAGACCCAGTACTTC. Translating it yields CASRPGAGETQYF.

The chain has TRBV7-2 and TRBJ1-2, with a tentative D call TRBD1 (5 bases). Germline V gene lookup returns CDR1 SGHTA and CDR2 FQGNSA. Trimming stripped 5 bases from V and 8 bases from J, with 21 bases between. The CDR3 is 15 amino acids. The CDR3 loop is CASSPFIGGVPGYTF. The CDR3 DNA sequence: TGTGCCAGCAGCCCCTTTATCGGAGGGGTGCCGGGCTACACCTTC.

This rearrangement joins TRBV4-1 to TRBJ2-3; TRBD2 is a possible D gene (5 bases). This CDR3 region has 16 residues. Germline V gene lookup returns CDR1 MGHRA and CDR2 YSYEKL. Trimming stripped 0 bases from V and 3 bases from J, with 13 bases between. CDR3 loop: CASSQERTPPTDTQYF. DNA for the CDR3: TGCGCCAGCAGCCAAGAAAGGACTCCTCCGACAGATACGCAGTATTTT.

J is TRBJ2-5 and V is TRBV7-2; 14 positions match TRBD2. V shed 5 bases and J 4 bases; nucleotides not matched to a gene: 9. CDR3 length: 17 residues. CDR1 SGHTA and CDR2 FQGNSA come from the germline V gene. The CDR3 loop is CASSPGTSGGRRETQYF. CDR3 coding DNA: TGTGCCAGCAGCCCCGGGACTAGCGGGGGAAGGAGAGAGACCCAGTACTTC.

The V and J genes are TRBV7-9 and TRBJ1-2, with a tentative D call TRBD1 (6 bases). V dropped 4 bases and J dropped 9 bases, with 15 bases sitting between them. The CDR3 extends over 13 amino acids. CDR1 SEHNR and CDR2 FQNEAQ come from the germline V gene (reference sequence). CDR3 bases: TGTGCCAGCAGCTCAGGGGCCAGCCTGAGCTACACCTTC. Translating gives CASSSGASLSYTF.

This rearrangement joins TRBV7-9 to TRBJ1-1; D gene uncertain. The CDR3 runs to 15 residues. V was cut by 5 bases and J by 5 bases, with 18 bases left in between. CDR1 is SEHNR and CDR2 is FQNEAQ in the germline V gene (reference sequence). This chain's CDR3 is CASSPLNKGGTEAFF. The CDR3 DNA follows: TGTGCCAGCAGCCCGTTGAATAAGGGAGGGACTGAAGCTTTCTTT.

This clone was seen a handful of times. This sequence joins TRBV2 and TRBJ2-3, with D maybe TRBD2 (5 bases). Deletions cut 0 bases from V and 0 bases from J, with 10 bases between. The germline V gene has CDR1 SNHLY and CDR2 FYNNEI. This CDR3 is 16 amino acids long. CDR3 sequence reads: CASSEALRGSTDTQYF. The CDR3 nucleotides read TGTGCCAGCAGTGAAGCGCTCCGCGGGAGCACAGATACGCAGTATTTT.

The chain recombines TRBV21-1 with TRBJ2-3; TRBD2 is the table's D call and was not checked against the DNA. TRBV21-1 is a known pseudogene. This CDR3 contains 14 residues. CDR3 nucleotide sequence: TGTGCCAGCAGCAAACCGGACTTTTTGGATACGCAGTATTTT. This sequence encodes CASSKPDFLDTQYF.

A note on this clone: The junction and the germline gene differ at one end; a read error may be behind it. The chain employs TRBV7-2 and TRBJ2-1; 9 bases map to TRBD1. In germline, CDR1 is SGHTA, CDR2 FQGNSA. The length of the CDR3 is 13 residues. The CDR3 is CASSSRDRAANIF. CDR3 bases: TGTGCCAGCAGCTCCCGGGACAGGGCTGCTAATATCTTC.

The chain employs TRBV7-8 and TRBJ1-5; 7 bases are shared with TRBD1. CDR1 and CDR2 from the germline V gene are SGHVS and FQNEAQ. The CDR3 spans 14 residues. V shed 6 bases, J shed 7 bases, and the junction held 9 bases outside the gene matches. CDR3 DNA sequence: TGTGCCAGCAGTGACAGGGTTCTACAGCAGCCCCAGCATTTT. It is translated as CASSDRVLQQPQHF.

The chain joins TRBV11-2 to TRBJ1-5, with a weak D call TRBD1 (5 bases). Germline lookup yields CDR1 SGHAT and CDR2 FQNNGV. The CDR3 runs to 14 residues. Trimming stripped 5 bases from V and 7 bases from J, with 15 bases between. The CDR3 DNA reads as TGTGCCAGCAGCCCGGGGAGGGGTGGCCAGCCCCAGCATTTT. Its translation is CASSPGRGGQPQHF.